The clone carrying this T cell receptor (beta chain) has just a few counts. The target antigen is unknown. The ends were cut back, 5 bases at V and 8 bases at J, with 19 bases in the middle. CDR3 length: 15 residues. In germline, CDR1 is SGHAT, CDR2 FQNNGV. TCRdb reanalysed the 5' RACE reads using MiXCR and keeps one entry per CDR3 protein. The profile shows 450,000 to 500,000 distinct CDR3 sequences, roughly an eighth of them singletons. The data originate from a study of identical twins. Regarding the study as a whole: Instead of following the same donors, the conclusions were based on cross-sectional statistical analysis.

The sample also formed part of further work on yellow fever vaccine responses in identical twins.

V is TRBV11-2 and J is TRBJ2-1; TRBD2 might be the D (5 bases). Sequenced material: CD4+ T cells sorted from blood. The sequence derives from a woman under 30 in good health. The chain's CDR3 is CASSPGELVGDEQFF. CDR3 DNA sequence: TGTGCCAGCAGCCCGGGCGAACTAGTAGGCGATGAGCAGTTCTTC.